The clone carrying this T cell receptor (beta chain) was picked up many times. What it binds is unknown. This entry comes from a study of blood T cells in healthy people across ages. About the study: Capture via template switching afforded approximately one barcoded beta molecule per two T cells. Study-wide findings and caveats: PBMCs went unsorted, and a conclusive naive versus antigen-experienced comparison was therefore prevented. Percentage of naive T cells showed a strong correlation with TCR beta diversity.

The CDR3 runs 16 residues. The V gene end was trimmed by 3 bases and the J gene end by 4 bases; junction bases not matched to a gene: 5. Germline V gene data show CDR1 as MGHRA and CDR2 as YSYEKL. A second PCR, run for roughly 7 to 11 cycles, used a sample-barcoded 5' primer plus a J-beta primer mix. TCRdb re-called the 5' RACE reads through MiXCR, storing one row per CDR3 protein. The sample includes about 940,000 distinct CDR3 sequences, roughly 52% seen only once; the top ten take 10% to 15%. Donors ranged from 6 to 90 years old and were healthy Caucasians in Russia. Source material: blood. The V gene is TRBV4-1, the J gene TRBJ1-6; 8 bases are a match to TRBD1. The TCR originated in a man aged 25-45 years in good health. CDR3 sequence reads: CASSQGQAIYNSPLHF. DNA of the CDR3: TGCGCCAGCAGCCAGGGACAGGCTATTTATAATTCACCCCTCCACTTT.